Sequencing of this TCR beta chain was carried out in a study of blood T cell repertoires in COVID-19. The V and J ends lost 2 bases and 5 bases respectively, with 12 bases between them. CDR1 SGHKS and CDR2 YYEKEE come from the germline V gene (reference sequence). CDR3 length equals 14 residues. Per the authors' pipeline: Scientists estimated how many nucleated cells there were by amplifying reference gene primers. Only in-frame clones appear in the TCRdb table, and some are missing; sequencing was by immunoSEQ multiplex PCR. The V and J calls and the clone size are those of that table, but D and trimming were determined from the DNA. The sample has just over 650,000 clones; approximately 90% are singletons.

The sequenced sample consisted of peripheral blood. The receptor's source is a woman between 18 and 30 years old with acute or convalescent COVID-19. V usage is TRBV5-5 and J usage is TRBJ2-3, with TRBD2 as a possible D gene (5 bases). CDR3 sequence (DNA): TGTGCCAGCAGCTTATATAGCGACGGAGATACGCAGTATTTT. Translated, it gives CASSLYSDGDTQYF.